These 21 T cell receptor beta chains originate from one sample sequenced in a study of shared clonotypes between healthy human individuals. Naive CD8 cells, CD45RO-negative and positively selected for CCR7, excluded terminally differentiated effector memory CD45RA+ cells. The assay was immunoSEQ multiplex PCR, and TCRdb's table has in-frame clones only and misses some. The repertoire holds some 800,000 clones, with 80% to 95% as singletons. Sequenced input: naive CD8+ T cells sorted from blood. The receptors shown here come from a man aged 25-45 years in good health.

V usage is TRBV5-1 and J usage is TRBJ2-3; the D gene could be TRBD1 or TRBD2 (5 bases each). Between the trimmed V and J ends, which lost 0 bases and 2 bases, there was a span of 13 bases. This CDR3 contains 16 residues. Germline V gene sequence: CDR1 SGHRS, CDR2 YFSETQ. DNA of the CDR3: TGCGCCAGCAGCTTGGGTGACACGGGGACCACAGATACGCAGTATTTT. This gives the protein CASSLGDTGTTDTQYF.

This rearrangement joins TRBV9 to TRBJ2-1; 8 bases match TRBD2. The CDR3 is made up of 17 amino acids. The junction had 8 bases not matched to a gene; V was cut back by 0 bases and J by 3 bases. Germline V gene lookup returns CDR1 SGDLS and CDR2 YYNGEE. This CDR3 is CASSVAVVAGHYNEQFF. In DNA, the CDR3 is TGTGCCAGCAGCGTAGCGGTAGTAGCGGGACACTACAATGAGCAGTTCTTC.

The V gene is TRBV29-1, the J gene TRBJ2-5, with D tentatively TRBD2 (5 bases). Germline V CDR1 and CDR2: SQVTM, ANQGSEA. The germline V and J ends were trimmed by 2 bases and 5 bases, with 15 bases remaining between them. The CDR3 consists of 14 residues. DNA for the CDR3: TGCAGCGTTGAATACACTAGTTCGGAGGAGACCCAGTACTTC. Its protein product is CSVEYTSSEETQYF.

Turning to this clone: A read error may be the cause here, since a much bigger clone is one base away. V and J are TRBV7-9 and TRBJ2-3, with D unresolved. CDR1 and CDR2 (germline): SEHNR, FQNEAQ (reference sequence). The CDR3 is 11 amino acids. The V gene lost 5 bases and the J gene lost 4 bases, with 4 bases spanning the gap. CDR3 in amino acids: CASSPPDTQYF. For the CDR3, the DNA is TGTGCCAGCAGCCCCCCAGATACGCAGTATTTT.

The V gene is TRBV2, the J gene TRBJ2-3; D unclear. From germline, CDR1 is SNHLY and CDR2 FYNNEI. The CDR3 sequence is 16 residues long. V lost 10 bases and J 0 bases, leaving 20 bases between the germline ends. The CDR3 protein is CATPLSAGSSTDTQYF. CDR3 DNA sequence: TGTGCCACCCCGCTTTCAGCAGGATCTAGCACAGATACGCAGTATTTT.

The chain recombines TRBV4-3 with TRBJ2-7; 7 nucleotides match TRBD2. This CDR3 is built from 15 residues. The ends lost 0 bases at V and 3 bases at J; junction bases unmatched: 5. Germline CDR1 reads LGHNA; CDR2 reads YSLEER. CDR3 in DNA: TGCGCCAGCAGCCAAGATTGGACTAGTAACTACGAGCAGTACTTC. It encodes CASSQDWTSNYEQYF.

This chain links TRBV7-9 with TRBJ2-2; D tentatively reads TRBD1 or TRBD2 (5 bases each). Between the trimmed V and J ends, which lost 5 bases and 7 bases, there was a span of 14 bases. The germline V gene has CDR1 SEHNR and CDR2 FQNEAQ (reference sequence). The length of the CDR3 is 14 residues. The CDR3: CASSPGTAIGELFF. CDR3 nucleotides: TGTGCCAGCAGCCCCGGGACCGCAATCGGGGAGCTGTTTTTT.

This clone was seen only once. The chain uses TRBV28 and TRBJ2-1; 12 nucleotides agree with TRBD1. The CDR3 length is 20 residues. CDR1 and CDR2 from the germline V gene are MDHEN and SYDVKM. V trimming: 5 bases; J trimming: 3 bases; junction bases outside the gene matches: 17. Written as DNA, the CDR3 is TGTGCCAGCAGTCCGAATCGGGACAGGGGGCGCCGCGGGGACTACAATGAGCAGTTCTTC. It translates to CASSPNRDRGRRGDYNEQFF. Drawing the rest from reference TRBV28 and TRBJ2-1, the complete variable domain is DVKVTQSSRYLVKRTGEKVFLECVQDMDHENMFWYRQDPGLGLRLIYFSYDVKMKEKGDIPEGYSVSREKKERFSLILESASTNQTSMYLCASSPNRDRGRRGDYNEQFFGPGTRLTVL.

In DNA form, the CDR3 reads TGTGCCATCACCAGCAAACCAACCTACTACGAGCAGTACTTC. Translating gives CAITSKPTYYEQYF. The V and J genes are TRBV10-3 and TRBJ2-7; the D is unclear. The CDR3 is 14 residues long. V lost 7 bases to trimming and J lost 3 bases, with 16 bases between them. The germline gives CDR1 ENHRY, CDR2 SYGVKD.

V is TRBV27 and J is TRBJ2-3, with 12 bases identical to TRBD2. The V gene's germline CDR1 is MNHEY and CDR2 SMNVEV (reference sequence). The CDR3 has 17 residues. Trimming removed 2 bases from V and 5 bases from J; junction bases left unmatched: 8. The CDR3 sequence is CASSLVRLAGERDTQYF. CDR3 nucleotides: TGTGCCAGCAGTTTAGTTAGACTAGCGGGAGAGAGAGATACGCAGTATTTT.

This chain uses TRBV12-5 with TRBJ1-2; D is uncertain. The V end was cut by 3 bases, the J end by 5 bases, with 13 bases between. This CDR3 spans 14 amino acids. CDR1 and CDR2 from the germline V gene are LGHNT and FRNRAP. The CDR3 nucleotides read TGTGCTAGTGGTTTTTTAGGGTTAGAGTATGGCTACACCTTC. It is translated as CASGFLGLEYGYTF.

The chain has TRBV9 and TRBJ2-7; the match to TRBD1 covers 7 bases. CDR1 is SGDLS, CDR2 YYNGEE, per germline. The V gene end was trimmed by 3 bases and the J gene end by 3 bases; junction bases not matched to a gene: 9. The CDR3 consists of 15 residues. This CDR3 is CASSADREPLYEQYF. CDR3 coding DNA: TGTGCCAGCAGCGCCGACAGGGAACCCCTCTACGAGCAGTACTTC.

The chain recombines TRBV7-6 with TRBJ2-1; TRBD1 or TRBD2 may be the D gene (6 bases each). Per the germline V gene, CDR1 is SGHVS and CDR2 is FNYEAQ. The CDR3 totals 14 residues. V was trimmed by 3 bases and J by 4 bases, leaving 10 bases between them. CDR3 bases: TGTGCCAGCAGCTTGGGGGGACATTACAATGAGCAGTTCTTC. Translated, it gives CASSLGGHYNEQFF.

The chain carries TRBV4-1 and TRBJ1-3; 7 bases fit TRBD1. Germline CDR1 and CDR2: MGHRA and YSYEKL. The CDR3 has 16 amino acids. V shed 0 bases and J 4 bases; nucleotides not matched to a gene: 6. This CDR3 is CASSQDQGVLGNTIYF. For the CDR3, the DNA is TGCGCCAGCAGCCAAGATCAGGGGGTACTCGGAAACACCATATATTTT.

The chain carries TRBV7-9 and TRBJ2-1; unclear D gene. CDR1 and CDR2 (germline): SEHNR, FQNEAQ (reference sequence). Trimming shortened V by 5 bases and J by 3 bases, and 11 bases separated the two germline ends. The CDR3 sequence is 14 residues long. The CDR3 loop is CASSPPTGYNEQFF. The CDR3 bases are TGTGCCAGCAGCCCTCCTACGGGCTACAATGAGCAGTTCTTC.

The gene calls are TRBV5-6 and TRBJ2-5; TRBD1 matches 7 bases. Germline V lookup: CDR1 SGHDT, CDR2 YYEEEE. The trim removed 5 bases at V and 5 bases at J, leaving 12 bases unmatched. The CDR3 consists of 15 residues. This chain's CDR3 is CASRPRQGDMETQYF. CDR3 in DNA: TGTGCCAGCAGACCCCGACAGGGTGATATGGAGACCCAGTACTTC.

The rearrangement joins TRBV6-6 to TRBJ2-5; the D call may be TRBD1 or TRBD2 (5 bases each). Trimming shortened V by 10 bases and J by 5 bases, and 8 bases separated the two germline ends. The CDR3 runs 10 residues. Looked up from germline, CDR1 is MNHNY and CDR2 is SVGAGI (reference sequence). The CDR3 reads CATWGETQYF. The CDR3, as DNA: TGTGCCACCTGGGGGGAGACCCAGTACTTC.

J is TRBJ2-7 and V is TRBV9; TRBD2 agrees at 11 bases. Germline CDR1 is SGDLS and CDR2 is YYNGEE. This CDR3 spans 14 amino acids. Trimming took 4 bases from V and 4 from J; bases not matched to a gene: 4. CDR3 nucleotides: TGTGCCAGCAGCTTTAGCGGGAGGGCGTACGAGCAGTACTTC. Amino acid sequence: CASSFSGRAYEQYF.

This chain links TRBV2 with TRBJ2-1; the D is unclear. With 6 bases removed from V and 4 bases from J, the gap between germline ends came to 7 bases. This CDR3 region has 12 residues. Germline CDR1 is SNHLY and CDR2 is FYNNEI. This CDR3 is CASRTKYNEQFF. The CDR3 nucleotides read TGTGCCAGCAGAACTAAATACAATGAGCAGTTCTTC.

J is TRBJ2-7 and V is TRBV5-4, with D perhaps matching TRBD1 (6 bases). V was cut by 2 bases and J by 3 bases, with 15 bases left in between. The CDR3 spans 15 residues. The germline V gene encodes CDR1 SGHNT and CDR2 YYREEE (reference sequence). The CDR3 DNA reads TGTGCCAGCAGCTTCCCGGGACAAGGCCTCTACGAGCAGTACTTC. Encoded protein: CASSFPGQGLYEQYF.

V usage is TRBV9 and J usage is TRBJ2-2; 8 bases are shared with TRBD1. V lost 0 bases, J lost 3 bases, and 4 bases stayed unmatched. The CDR3 length is 16 residues. The germline gives CDR1 SGDLS, CDR2 YYNGEE. The CDR3 is CASSVANRGYTGELFF. The CDR3 DNA sequence: TGTGCCAGCAGCGTAGCTAACAGGGGGTACACCGGGGAGCTGTTTTTT.